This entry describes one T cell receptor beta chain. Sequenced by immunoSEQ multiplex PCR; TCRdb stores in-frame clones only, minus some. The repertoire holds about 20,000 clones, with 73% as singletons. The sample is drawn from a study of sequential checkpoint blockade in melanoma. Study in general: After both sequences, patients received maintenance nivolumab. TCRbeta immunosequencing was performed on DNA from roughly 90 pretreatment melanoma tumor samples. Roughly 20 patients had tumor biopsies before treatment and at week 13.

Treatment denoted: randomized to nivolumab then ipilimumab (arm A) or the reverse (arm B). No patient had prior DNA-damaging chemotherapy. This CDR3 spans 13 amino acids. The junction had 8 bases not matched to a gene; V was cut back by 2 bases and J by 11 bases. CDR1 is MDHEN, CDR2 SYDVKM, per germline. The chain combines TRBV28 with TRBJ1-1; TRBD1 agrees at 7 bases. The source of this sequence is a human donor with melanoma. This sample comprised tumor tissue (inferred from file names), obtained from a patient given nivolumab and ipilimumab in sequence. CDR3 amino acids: CASSLGTESDAFF. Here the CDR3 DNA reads TGTGCCAGCAGTTTAGGGACAGAGAGTGACGCTTTCTTT.